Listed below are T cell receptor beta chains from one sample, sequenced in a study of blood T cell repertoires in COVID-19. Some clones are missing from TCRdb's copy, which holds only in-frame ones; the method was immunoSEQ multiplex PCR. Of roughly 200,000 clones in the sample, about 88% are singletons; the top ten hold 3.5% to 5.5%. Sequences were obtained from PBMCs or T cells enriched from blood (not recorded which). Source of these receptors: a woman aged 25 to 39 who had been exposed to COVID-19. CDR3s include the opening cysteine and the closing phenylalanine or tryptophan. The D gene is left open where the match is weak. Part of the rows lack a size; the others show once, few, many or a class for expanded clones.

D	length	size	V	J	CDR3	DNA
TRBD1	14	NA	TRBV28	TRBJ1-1	CASSLGRGTTEAFF	TGTGCCAGCAGTTTAGGCAGGGGGACGACTGAAGCTTTCTTT
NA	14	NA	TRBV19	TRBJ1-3	CASSTRSGGNTIYF	TGTGCCAGTAGTACCCGATCCGGGGGAAACACCATATATTTT
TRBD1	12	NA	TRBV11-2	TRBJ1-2	CASSQGALDYTF	TGTGCCAGCAGCCAGGGGGCGCTTGACTACACCTTC
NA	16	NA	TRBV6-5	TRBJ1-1	CASSYSRSAGGTEAFF	TGTGCCAGCAGTTACTCCCGAAGTGCGGGGGGTACTGAAGCTTTCTTT
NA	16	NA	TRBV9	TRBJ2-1	CASSVAVGGRYNEQFF	TGTGCCAGCAGCGTAGCGGTAGGGGGTCGATACAATGAGCAGTTCTTC
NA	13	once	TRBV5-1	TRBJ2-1	CASSPGVYNEQFF	TGCGCCAGCAGCCCCGGGGTCTACAATGAGCAGTTCTTC
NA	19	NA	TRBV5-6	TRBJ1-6	CASSSRRADKAFHNSPLHF	TGTGCCAGCAGCTCACGGCGGGCAGACAAAGCGTTCCATAATTCACCCCTCCACTTT
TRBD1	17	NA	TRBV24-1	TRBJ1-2	CATSETGQGASRSGYTF	TGTGCCACCAGTGAAACGGGACAGGGGGCTTCCCGATCTGGCTACACCTTC
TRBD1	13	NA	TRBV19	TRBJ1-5	CASSRDRGSPQHF	TGTGCCAGTAGCCGGGACAGGGGGTCGCCCCAGCATTTT
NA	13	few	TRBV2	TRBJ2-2	CASRRGRTGELFF	TGTGCCAGTCGAAGGGGCCGCACCGGGGAGCTGTTTTTT
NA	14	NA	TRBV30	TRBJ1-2	CAWSLQGPNYGYTF	TGTGCCTGGAGTCTACAGGGACCTAACTATGGCTACACCTTC
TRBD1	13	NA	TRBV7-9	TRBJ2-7	CASRTGTGNEQYF	TGTGCCAGCAGGACCGGGACAGGGAACGAGCAGTACTTC
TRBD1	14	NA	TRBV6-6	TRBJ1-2	CASSYFQGAKGYTF	TGTGCCAGCAGTTATTTCCAGGGGGCGAAAGGCTACACCTTC
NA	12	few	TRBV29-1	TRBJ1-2	CSAPGGLSGYTF	TGCAGCGCCCCTGGGGGCTTGTCGGGCTACACCTTC
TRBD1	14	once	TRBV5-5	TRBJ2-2	CASSRGQATGELFF	TGTGCCAGCAGCCGGGGACAGGCCACCGGGGAGCTGTTTTTT
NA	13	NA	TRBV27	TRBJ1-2	CASSLGTNYGYTF	TGTGCCAGCAGTTTAGGGACAAACTATGGCTACACCTTC
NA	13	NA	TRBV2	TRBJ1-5	CASILDRGEPQHF	TGTGCCAGCATCCTTGATCGGGGAGAGCCCCAGCATTTT
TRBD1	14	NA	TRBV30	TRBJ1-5	CAWSRGYWNQPQHF	TGTGCCTGGTCCAGGGGGTATTGGAACCAGCCCCAGCATTTT
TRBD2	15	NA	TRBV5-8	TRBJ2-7	CASAGSSGGPLKQYF	TGTGCCAGCGCGGGTTCTAGCGGGGGGCCTCTAAAGCAGTACTTC
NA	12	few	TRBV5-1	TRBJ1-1	CASSLAGEGAFF	TGCGCCAGCAGCTTGGCCGGAGAGGGAGCTTTCTTT
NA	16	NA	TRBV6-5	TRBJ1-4	CASSSLVGATNEKLFF	TGTGCCAGCAGTTCCCTGGTCGGGGCAACTAATGAAAAACTGTTTTTT
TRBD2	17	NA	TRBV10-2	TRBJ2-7	CASSGRPGRGSSYEQYF	TGCGCCAGCAGTGGGAGGCCGGGGAGGGGAAGCTCCTACGAGCAGTACTTC
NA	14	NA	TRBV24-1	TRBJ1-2	CATSDEITNYGYTF	TGTGCCACCAGTGATGAGATTACTAACTATGGCTACACCTTC
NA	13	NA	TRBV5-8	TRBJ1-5	CASSLGAAQPQHF	TGTGCCAGCAGCTTGGGGGCCGCACAGCCCCAGCATTTT
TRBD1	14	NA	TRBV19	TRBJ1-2	CASRGQGAGYGYTF	TGTGCCAGTAGAGGACAGGGGGCGGGGTATGGCTACACCTTC